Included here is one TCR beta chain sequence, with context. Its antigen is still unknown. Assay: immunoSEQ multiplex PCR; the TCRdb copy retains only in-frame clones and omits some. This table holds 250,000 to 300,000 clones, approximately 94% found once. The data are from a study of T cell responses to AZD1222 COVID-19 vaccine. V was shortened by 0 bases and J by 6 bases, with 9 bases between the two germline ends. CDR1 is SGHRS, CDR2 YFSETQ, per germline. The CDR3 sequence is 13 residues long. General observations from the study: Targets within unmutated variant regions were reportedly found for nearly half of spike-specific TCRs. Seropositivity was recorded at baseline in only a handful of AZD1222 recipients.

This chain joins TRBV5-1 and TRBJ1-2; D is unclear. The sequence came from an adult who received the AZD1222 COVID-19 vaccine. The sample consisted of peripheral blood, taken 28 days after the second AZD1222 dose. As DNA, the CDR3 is TGCGCCAGCAGCTTGGAGTTACCCGATGGCTACACCTTC. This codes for CASSLELPDGYTF.